This T cell receptor beta chain was identified during a study of T cell changes during pregnancy in multiple sclerosis. The table came from immunoSEQ multiplex PCR; TCRdb's copy has only in-frame clones and leaves some out. The sample contains roughly 100,000 clones, just under 95% of which appear only once. This CDR3 is built from 16 residues. The germline gives CDR1 SGHTA, CDR2 FQGTGA. The junction had 8 bases not matched to a gene; V was cut back by 5 bases and J by 4 bases. This clone was found once. The receptor comes from a female donor with multiple sclerosis, enrolled in a pregnancy study. The material was peripheral blood, obtained after pregnancy. The J gene is TRBJ2-2, the V gene TRBV7-3; 9 bases map to TRBD1. The CDR3 spells CASSRTTGGGTGELFF. The CDR3 DNA reads as TGTGCCAGCAGCAGAACGACAGGGGGTGGCACCGGGGAGCTGTTTTTT.